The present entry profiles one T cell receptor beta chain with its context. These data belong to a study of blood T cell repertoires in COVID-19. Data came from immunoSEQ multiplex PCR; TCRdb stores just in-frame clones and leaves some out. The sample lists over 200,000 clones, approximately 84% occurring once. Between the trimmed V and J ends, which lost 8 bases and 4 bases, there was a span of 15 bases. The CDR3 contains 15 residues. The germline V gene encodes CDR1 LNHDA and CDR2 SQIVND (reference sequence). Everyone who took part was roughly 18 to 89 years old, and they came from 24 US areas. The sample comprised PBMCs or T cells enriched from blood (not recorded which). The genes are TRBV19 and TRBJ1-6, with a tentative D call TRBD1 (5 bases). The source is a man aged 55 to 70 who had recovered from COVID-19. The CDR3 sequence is CASSRTDTYNSPLHF. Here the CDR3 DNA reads TGTGCCAGTTCCCGCACGGACACGTATAATTCACCCCTCCACTTT.